The 32 T cell receptor beta chains given below trace back to one sample, sequenced in a study of cytomegalovirus exposure and HLA in healthy donors. Vbeta (60) and Jbeta (13) primers were used in the PCR. Clones were sequenced by immunoSEQ multiplex PCR, and TCRdb holds only the in-frame ones, with some missing. The profile shows about 93,000 clones, around 76% of them singletons. Sequenced material: PBMCs. These receptors came from a man under 40 in good health and CMV-seronegative.

This clone was observed a single time. The CDR3 loop reads CSVTGTANEKLFF. Written as DNA, the CDR3 is TGCAGCGTTACCGGGACAGCGAATGAAAAACTGTTTTTT. The rearrangement links TRBV29-1 to TRBJ1-4; 7 bases match TRBD1. The germline CDR1 and CDR2 sequences are SQVTM and ANQGSEA. V trimming: 5 bases; J trimming: 5 bases; junction bases outside the gene matches: 5. There are 13 residues in the CDR3.

This chain joins TRBV6-5 and TRBJ1-2; possible D gene TRBD1, 5 bases. V was clipped by 8 bases and J by 8 bases, with 15 bases between them. This CDR3 comprises 12 residues. Germline CDR1 and CDR2: MNHEY and SVGAGI. The CDR3 region is CASWRGDRGYTF. The CDR3, as DNA: TGTGCCAGCTGGCGGGGGGACCGGGGCTACACCTTC.

The V call is TRBV7-9, the J call TRBJ2-4; 9 bases are shared with TRBD1. J was trimmed by 1 base and V by 5 bases; bases with no gene match: 6. CDR1 SEHNR and CDR2 FQNEAQ come from the germline V gene (reference sequence). The CDR3 is 16 amino acids. Here the CDR3 reads CASSPGTGMAKNIQYF. The CDR3 DNA follows: TGTGCCAGCAGCCCCGGGACAGGGATGGCCAAAAACATTCAGTACTTC.

The chain uses TRBV6-4 and TRBJ1-2, with 8 positions matching TRBD1. Germline V gene data show CDR1 as MRHNA and CDR2 as SNTAGT. The J segment lost 7 bases and the V segment lost 3 bases, leaving 10 bases of the junction unmatched. CDR3 length: 15 amino acids. CDR3 nucleotides: TGTGCCAGCAGTGAGGGGGTGCAGGGGGCGCGTGGCTACACCTTC. Its protein product is CASSEGVQGARGYTF.

V is TRBV10-1 and J is TRBJ2-4, with 10 bases aligning to TRBD1. V was pared by 8 bases and J by 7 bases, with 8 bases of the junction left unmatched. There are 14 residues in the CDR3. Germline CDR1 is WNHNN and CDR2 is SYGVQD (reference sequence). CDR3 nucleotide sequence: TGCGCCAGCCTACCCGGGACAGGGGACAACATTCAGTACTTC. The encoded protein is CASLPGTGDNIQYF.

The chain carries TRBV2 and TRBJ1-2; 12 bases map to TRBD1. CDR3 size: 18 residues. V shed 6 bases, J shed 4 bases, and the junction held 15 bases outside the gene matches. Germline-derived CDR1 and CDR2 are SNHLY and FYNNEI. The CDR3: CASRGAGDRGLLSYGYTF. The CDR3 DNA sequence: TGTGCCAGCAGAGGAGCTGGGGACAGGGGGCTTTTGAGCTATGGCTACACCTTC. Together with reference TRBV2 and TRBJ1-2, the CDR3 gives the full variable domain: EPEVTQTPSHQVTQMGQEVILRCVPISNHLYFYWYRQILGQKVEFLVSFYNNEISEKSEIFDDQFSVERPDGSNFTLKIRSTKLEDSAMYFCASRGAGDRGLLSYGYTFGSGTRLTVV.

About this clone itself: One end of the junction varies from germline; a read error may be responsible. This chain joins TRBV7-9 and TRBJ2-5; possibly TRBD2 for D (6 bases). This CDR3 has 16 residues. The germline V gene has CDR1 SEHNR and CDR2 FQNEAQ (reference sequence). The CDR3 protein is CSSSLGGVLYQEAQYF. For the CDR3, the DNA is TGTTCCAGCAGCTTAGGCGGGGTCTTGTACCAAGAGGCCCAGTACTTC.

This rearrangement joins TRBV27 to TRBJ2-7, with 8 bases matching TRBD1. V was pared by 0 bases and J by 6 bases, with 7 bases of the junction left unmatched. CDR3 length: 15 amino acids. CDR1 and CDR2 (germline): MNHEY, SMNVEV (reference sequence). CDR3 protein: CASSLSRTGIFEQYF. The CDR3 region has the DNA TGTGCCAGCAGTTTATCCAGGACAGGGATCTTCGAGCAGTACTTC.

The V call is TRBV27, the J call TRBJ2-3; 9 nucleotides line up with TRBD2. The ends lost 5 bases at V and 1 base at J; junction bases unmatched: 4. The CDR3 covers 15 residues. CDR1 and CDR2 from the germline V gene are MNHEY and SMNVEV (reference sequence). The CDR3 loop reads CASSPRGGGTDTQYF. CDR3 in DNA: TGTGCCAGCAGTCCGCGGGGGGGCGGCACAGATACGCAGTATTTT.

This clone was observed a handful of times. The rearrangement joins TRBV12-2 to TRBJ1-1; the table's D gene call, TRBD1, was not cross checked with the DNA. TRBV12-2 is marked as a pseudogene. The CDR3 is 14 residues long. The DNA of the CDR3 is TGTGCAAGTCGCTTAGGGGGGCTGGACACTGAAGCTTTCTTT. Its translation is CASRLGGLDTEAFF.

The chain links TRBV14 to TRBJ2-7; D is possibly TRBD2 (6 bases). The length of the CDR3 is 15 residues. Germline CDR1 reads SGHDN; CDR2 reads FVKESK. V was clipped by 1 base and J by 3 bases, with 13 bases between them. CDR3 nucleotide sequence: TGTGCCAGCAGCCAAGGCCGGGGAGCGGGCTACGAGCAGTACTTC. Protein sequence: CASSQGRGAGYEQYF.

Here the CDR3 DNA reads TGCGCCAGCAGCTTGGCGACAGGGGTAACAGATACGCAGTATTTT. Its protein is CASSLATGVTDTQYF. This sequence joins TRBV5-1 and TRBJ2-3; 8 bases are shared with TRBD1. The V segment lost 0 bases and the J segment 3 bases; nucleotides outside the gene matches: 3. Germline assignment: CDR1 SGHRS and CDR2 YFSETQ. The CDR3 is made up of 15 amino acids.

The chain links TRBV10-2 to TRBJ1-2; TRBD1 matches 7 bases. Germline trimming cut 0 bases from V and 5 bases from J; bases unmatched to any gene: 9. Germline assignment: CDR1 WSHSY and CDR2 SAAADI. The CDR3 runs 16 residues. In DNA form, the CDR3 reads TGCGCCAGCAGTGAGTCCCCGGGACAGACTGGGTATGGCTACACCTTC. Translated: CASSESPGQTGYGYTF.

The chain links TRBV5-1 to TRBJ2-7, with D unresolved. Germline V CDR1 and CDR2: SGHRS, YFSETQ. The V gene lost 4 bases and the J gene lost 2 bases, with 16 bases spanning the gap. The CDR3 is made up of 15 amino acids. CDR3 nucleotide sequence: TGCGCCAGCAGCCCGAGAATCGAGTCACCCTACGAGCAGTACTTC. The encoded protein is CASSPRIESPYEQYF.

This clone was found once. This chain links TRBV7-3 with TRBJ1-6; 7 bases map to TRBD1. J lost 8 bases, V lost 4 bases, and 2 bases had no gene match. The length of the CDR3 is 13 residues. The germline CDR1 and CDR2 sequences are SGHTA and FQGTGA. The CDR3 sequence: CASSSTGDSPLHF. As DNA, the CDR3 is TGTGCCAGCAGCTCCACAGGGGATTCACCCCTCCACTTT.

The V and J genes are TRBV5-6 and TRBJ1-1; D might be TRBD1 (5 bases). Trimming pared 0 bases from V and 1 base from J, leaving 10 bases between. CDR1 is SGHDT, CDR2 YYEEEE, per germline. CDR3 length: 15 amino acids. The CDR3 here is CASSLAGGSNTEAFF. The CDR3 DNA sequence: TGTGCCAGCAGCTTGGCCGGGGGGTCGAACACTGAAGCTTTCTTT.

The rearrangement joins TRBV5-4 to TRBJ1-1; 7 nucleotides agree with TRBD1. The ends lost 4 bases at V and 4 bases at J; junction bases unmatched: 4. The CDR3 spans 13 residues. Germline V gene data show CDR1 as SGHNT and CDR2 as YYREEE (reference sequence). This CDR3 is CASSDRVSTEAFF. CDR3 bases: TGTGCCAGCAGCGACAGGGTTTCCACTGAAGCTTTCTTT.

The rearrangement links TRBV27 to TRBJ2-5, with D perhaps TRBD2 (6 bases). This CDR3 spans 13 amino acids. Germline-derived CDR1 and CDR2 are MNHEY and SMNVEV (reference sequence). V lost 6 bases and J 5 bases, leaving 13 bases between the germline ends. CDR3 coding DNA: TGTGCCAGCAGATGGGGGGTTGGGGAGACCCAGTACTTC. It specifies CASRWGVGETQYF.

The V gene is TRBV4-1, the J gene TRBJ2-1; D is possibly TRBD2 (6 bases). V lost 3 bases and J 0 bases, leaving 15 bases between the germline ends. The germline CDR1 and CDR2 sequences are MGHRA and YSYEKL. The CDR3 is 17 residues long. The CDR3 reads CASSQSIAAPSYNEQFF. Written as DNA, the CDR3 is TGCGCCAGCAGCCAGTCTATAGCGGCACCCTCCTACAATGAGCAGTTCTTC.

The chain couples TRBV19 to TRBJ1-5; the D is unclear. This CDR3 region has 14 residues. Trimming removed 3 bases at V and 0 bases at J, with 6 bases between. The germline V gene encodes CDR1 LNHDA and CDR2 SQIVND (reference sequence). Here the CDR3 DNA reads TGTGCCAGTAGTATGGTCTATAGCAATCAGCCCCAGCATTTT. Translated: CASSMVYSNQPQHF.

This sequence joins TRBV29-1 and TRBJ1-1, with 8 bases that match TRBD1. V shed 4 bases, J shed 1 base, and the junction held 2 bases outside the gene matches. Germline V lookup: CDR1 SQVTM, CDR2 ANQGSEA. CDR3 size: 13 residues. CDR3 DNA: TGCAGCGTTGTCAGGGGGCAGAACACTGAAGCTTTCTTT. This codes for CSVVRGQNTEAFF. The full variable domain, completed using reference TRBV29-1 and TRBJ1-1, is SAVISQKPSRDICQRGTSLTIQCQVDSQVTMMFWYRQQPGQSLTLIATANQGSEATYESGFVIDKFPISRPNLTFSTLTVSNMSPEDSSIYLCSVVRGQNTEAFFGQGTRLTVV.

The chain is built from TRBV5-1 and TRBJ2-1; D unresolved. The CDR3 has 12 amino acids. Germline lookup yields CDR1 SGHRS and CDR2 YFSETQ. Trimming removed 7 bases at V and 10 bases at J, with 15 bases between. The CDR3 here is CASYPLSGEQFF. The CDR3 region has the DNA TGCGCCAGCTACCCACTCTCCGGGGAGCAGTTCTTC.

The J gene is TRBJ2-5, the V gene TRBV29-1, with a weak D call TRBD2 (5 bases). Germline V gene data show CDR1 as SQVTM and CDR2 as ANQGSEA. This CDR3 contains 14 residues. The V and J ends lost 6 bases and 5 bases respectively, with 19 bases between them. CDR3 protein: CSVASTGGGETQYF. The CDR3 DNA follows: TGCAGCGTGGCATCAACTGGTGGCGGGGAGACCCAGTACTTC.

This sequence joins TRBV19 and TRBJ2-1; 7 positions agree with TRBD2. The germline V gene encodes CDR1 LNHDA and CDR2 SQIVND (reference sequence). V shed 0 bases and J 4 bases; nucleotides not matched to a gene: 6. The CDR3 loop spans 16 amino acids. The DNA of the CDR3 is TGTGCCAGTAGTATAGAGGGGCTAGCGGAGTACAATGAGCAGTTCTTC. It is translated as CASSIEGLAEYNEQFF.

The rearrangement joins TRBV5-1 to TRBJ1-6; TRBD1 agrees at 7 bases. The germline V gene has CDR1 SGHRS and CDR2 YFSETQ. Trimming cost V 2 bases and J 8 bases; bases outside gene matches: 4. The CDR3 consists of 14 residues. The CDR3 bases are TGCGCCAGCAGCTTCGGGACAGAGGATTCACCCCTCCACTTT. This gives the protein CASSFGTEDSPLHF.

The chain carries TRBV5-1 and TRBJ1-1; D ambiguous. V was shortened by 4 bases and J by 3 bases, with 16 bases between the two germline ends. CDR3 length: 15 amino acids. The germline gives CDR1 SGHRS, CDR2 YFSETQ. The CDR3 nucleotides read TGCGCCAGCAGCATACAGACCGAGAAATACACTGAAGCTTTCTTT. As protein: CASSIQTEKYTEAFF.

The CDR3 sequence: CASSLGGTGVGGYTF. In DNA, the CDR3 is TGTGCCAGCAGCTTAGGCGGGACAGGGGTGGGAGGCTACACCTTC. The chain uses TRBV13 and TRBJ1-2, with 10 positions matching TRBD1. The CDR3 consists of 15 residues. Per the germline V gene, CDR1 is PRHDT and CDR2 is FYEKMQ (reference sequence). The junction had 6 bases not matched to a gene; V was cut back by 0 bases and J by 8 bases.

The CDR3 DNA is TGCGCCAGCAGCCAAAAGGGCGGGACAGGGGATGAAAAACTGTTTTTT. This encodes CASSQKGGTGDEKLFF. The chain recombines TRBV4-3 with TRBJ1-4, with 10 bases fitting TRBD1. This CDR3 has 16 residues. Germline-derived CDR1 and CDR2 are LGHNA and YSLEER. Trimming at V came to 2 bases and at J to 6 bases, leaving 6 bases not matched to a gene.

This chain joins TRBV7-2 and TRBJ1-5; 8 bases map to TRBD1. The germline V gene has CDR1 SGHTA and CDR2 FQGNSA. With V trimmed by 4 bases and J by 4 bases, 6 bases remained unmatched. The CDR3 contains 15 residues. The CDR3, as DNA: TGTGCCAGCAGCTGGGCGCAGGGGGCTAATCAGCCCCAGCATTTT. Translating it yields CASSWAQGANQPQHF.

The rearrangement links TRBV9 to TRBJ1-5, with 7 bases aligning to TRBD1. This CDR3 region has 15 residues. V dropped 0 bases and J dropped 4; count of bases not matched to a gene: 4. Germline lookup yields CDR1 SGDLS and CDR2 YYNGEE. The CDR3, as DNA: TGTGCCAGCAGCGTAGGGACAGGCCTTAATCAGCCCCAGCATTTT. Its protein product is CASSVGTGLNQPQHF.

This clone was counted only a few times. V usage is TRBV4-3 and J usage is TRBJ2-7; 11 positions agree with TRBD1. From germline, CDR1 is LGHNA and CDR2 YSLEER. The CDR3 loop spans 18 amino acids. V shed 5 bases, J shed 2 bases, and the junction held 14 bases outside the gene matches. Here the CDR3 reads CASSYHRSLGQGAYEQYF. Written as DNA, the CDR3 is TGCGCCAGCAGCTACCACCGTAGCCTGGGACAGGGGGCCTACGAGCAGTACTTC.

This chain connects TRBV18 to TRBJ1-1, with D uncertain. Trimming removed 2 bases from V and 5 bases from J, with 18 bases in between. Germline V gene lookup returns CDR1 KGHSH and CDR2 LQKENI. This CDR3 contains 16 residues. Here the CDR3 reads CASSPSVYNDGTEAFF. DNA of the CDR3: TGTGCCAGCTCACCAAGCGTCTACAACGATGGTACTGAAGCTTTCTTT.